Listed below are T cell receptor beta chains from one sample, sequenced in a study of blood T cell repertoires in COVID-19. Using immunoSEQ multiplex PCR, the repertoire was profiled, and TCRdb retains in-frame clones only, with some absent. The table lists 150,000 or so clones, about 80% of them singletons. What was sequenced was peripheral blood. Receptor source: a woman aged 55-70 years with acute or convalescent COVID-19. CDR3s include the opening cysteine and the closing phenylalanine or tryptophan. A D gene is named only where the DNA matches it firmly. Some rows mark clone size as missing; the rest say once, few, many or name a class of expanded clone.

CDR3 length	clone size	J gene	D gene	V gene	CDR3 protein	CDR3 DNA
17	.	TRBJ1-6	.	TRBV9	CASSVVLGLGQSSPLHF	TGTGCCAGCAGCGTAGTGCTGGGACTAGGACAGAGTTCACCCCTCCACTTT
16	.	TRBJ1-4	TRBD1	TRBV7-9	CASSSPRTGNNEKLFF	TGTGCCAGCAGCTCACCCCGGACAGGGAATAATGAAAAACTGTTTTTT
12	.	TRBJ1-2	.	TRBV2	CASNTGIYGYTF	TGTGCCAGCAATACAGGAATCTATGGCTACACCTTC
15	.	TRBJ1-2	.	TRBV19	CASSSAGGGSYGYTF	TGTGCCAGTAGTAGTGCGGGCGGGGGATCATATGGCTACACCTTC
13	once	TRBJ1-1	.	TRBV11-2	CASSLMTELEAFF	TGTGCCAGCAGCTTAATGACGGAGCTTGAAGCTTTCTTT
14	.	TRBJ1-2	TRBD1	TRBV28	CASRTGQGFFGYTF	TGTGCCAGCAGGACGGGACAGGGGTTTTTTGGCTACACCTTC
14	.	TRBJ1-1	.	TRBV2	CASSLTLGDTEAFF	TGTGCCAGCAGTCTTACGCTCGGTGACACTGAAGCTTTCTTT
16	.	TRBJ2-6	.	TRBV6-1	CASSGLVPTGANVLTF	TGTGCCAGCAGTGGACTCGTACCCACTGGGGCCAACGTCCTGACTTTC
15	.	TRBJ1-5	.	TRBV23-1	CASSQSGSAGQPQHF	TGCGCCAGCAGTCAATCGGGTTCTGCGGGACAGCCCCAGCATTTT
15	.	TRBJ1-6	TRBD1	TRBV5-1	CASRNLEGADSPLHF	TGCGCCAGCCGGAACCTGGAGGGGGCTGATTCACCCCTCCACTTT
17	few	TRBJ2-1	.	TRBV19	CASSPLSGTSSYNEQFF	TGTGCCAGTAGCCCCCTCTCCGGGACAAGCTCCTACAATGAGCAGTTCTTC
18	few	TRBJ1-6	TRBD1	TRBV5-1	CASSSAGQASGYNSPLHF	TGCGCCAGCAGCTCGGCGGGACAGGCCTCCGGGTATAATTCACCCCTCCACTTT
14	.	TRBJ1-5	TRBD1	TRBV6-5	CASRDRVGNQPQHF	TGTGCCAGCAGGGACAGGGTGGGCAATCAGCCCCAGCATTTT
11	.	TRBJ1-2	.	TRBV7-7	CAVGGSGGYTF	TGTGCCGTGGGGGGTTCGGGAGGCTACACCTTC
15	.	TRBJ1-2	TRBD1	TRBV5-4	CASSLGTGFGYGYTF	TGTGCCAGCAGCCTCGGGACAGGGTTTGGCTATGGCTACACCTTC
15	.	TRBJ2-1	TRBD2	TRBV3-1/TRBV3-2	CASSGLGGVNNEQFF	TGTGCCAGCAGCGGCTTGGGAGGGGTGAACAATGAGCAGTTCTTC
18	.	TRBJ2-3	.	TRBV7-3	CASSLGAWSRAGTDTQYF	TGTGCCAGCAGCTTAGGGGCGTGGAGTAGGGCGGGCACAGATACGCAGTATTTT
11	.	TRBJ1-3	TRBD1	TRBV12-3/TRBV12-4	CASSWGQSRYF	TGTGCCAGCAGTTGGGGACAGTCACGCTATTTT
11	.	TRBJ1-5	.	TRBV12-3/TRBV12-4	CASSWGGAQHF	TGTGCCAGCAGTTGGGGGGGGGCCCAGCATTTT
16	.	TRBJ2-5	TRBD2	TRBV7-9	CASSLVAGGQGETQYF	TGTGCCAGCAGCTTAGTGGCGGGGGGCCAGGGAGAGACCCAGTACTTC
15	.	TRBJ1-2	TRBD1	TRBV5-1	CASKGSGGRNYGYTF	TGCGCCAGCAAGGGTTCAGGGGGCCGGAACTATGGCTACACCTTC
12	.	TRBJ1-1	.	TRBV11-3	CASSPTGRGAFF	TGTGCCAGCAGCCCGACTGGAAGAGGAGCTTTCTTT
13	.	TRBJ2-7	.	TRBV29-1	CSATADIGYEQYF	TGCAGCGCGACAGCTGATATTGGCTACGAGCAGTACTTC
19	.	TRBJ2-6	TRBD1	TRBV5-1	CASSLNPGQGVSGANVLTF	TGCGCCAGCAGCTTGAACCCGGGACAGGGTGTCTCTGGGGCCAACGTCCTGACTTTC
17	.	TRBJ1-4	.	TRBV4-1	CASSQDISRTANEKLFF	TGCGCCAGCAGCCAAGATATTTCGCGTACTGCTAATGAAAAACTGTTTTTT
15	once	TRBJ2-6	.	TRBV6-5	CASRDSSSGANVLTF	TGTGCCAGCAGGGACTCGAGCTCTGGGGCCAACGTCCTGACTTTC
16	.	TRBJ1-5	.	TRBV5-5	CASSLAAGPGNQPQHF	TGTGCCAGCAGCTTGGCCGCGGGGCCGGGCAATCAGCCCCAGCATTTT
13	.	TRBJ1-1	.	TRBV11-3	CASSRQENTEAFF	TGTGCCAGCAGCCGACAGGAAAACACTGAAGCTTTCTTT
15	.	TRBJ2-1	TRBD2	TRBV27	CASSPGLAGGWEQFF	TGTGCCAGCAGCCCGGGACTAGCGGGGGGATGGGAGCAGTTCTTC
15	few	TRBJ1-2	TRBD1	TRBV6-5	CASSRRQGEPYGYTF	TGTGCCAGCAGTCGACGACAGGGGGAGCCCTATGGCTACACCTTC
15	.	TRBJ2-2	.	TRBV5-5	CASSGAQANTGELFF	TGTGCCAGCAGCGGGGCGCAGGCGAACACCGGGGAGCTGTTTTTT
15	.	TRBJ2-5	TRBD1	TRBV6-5	CASSRRDRVQETQYF	TGTGCCAGCAGTAGGCGGGACAGGGTCCAAGAGACCCAGTACTTC
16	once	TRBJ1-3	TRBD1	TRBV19	CASRPTGRGSGNTIYF	TGTGCCAGTAGGCCGACAGGGAGAGGCTCTGGAAACACCATATATTTT
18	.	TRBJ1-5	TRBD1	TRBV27	CAGSFLGQGPPEDQPQHF	TGTGCCGGCAGTTTCCTAGGACAGGGGCCCCCAGAGGATCAGCCCCAGCATTTT
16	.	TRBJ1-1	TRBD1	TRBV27	CASSPILQGAISEAFF	TGTGCCAGCAGTCCGATCCTACAGGGGGCAATATCTGAAGCTTTCTTT
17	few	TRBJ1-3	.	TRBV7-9	CASSLDGHHSSGNTIYF	TGTGCCAGCAGCTTAGATGGACACCATAGCTCTGGAAACACCATATATTTT
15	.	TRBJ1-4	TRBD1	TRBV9	CASSGGTGGNEKLFF	TGTGCCAGCAGCGGGGGGACAGGGGGTAATGAAAAACTGTTTTTT
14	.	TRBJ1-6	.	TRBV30	CAWSVPRDRSPLHF	TGTGCCTGGAGTGTACCCAGGGATCGGTCACCCCTCCACTTT
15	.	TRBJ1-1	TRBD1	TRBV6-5	CASRGAGTGETEAFF	TGTGCCAGCAGGGGGGCCGGGACAGGGGAAACTGAAGCTTTCTTT
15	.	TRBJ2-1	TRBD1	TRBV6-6	CASSYRDSSYNEQFF	TGTGCCAGCAGTTACCGGGACAGCTCCTACAATGAGCAGTTCTTC
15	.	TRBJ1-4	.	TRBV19	CASSSTQAGNEKLFF	TGTGCCAGTAGTTCTACACAGGCCGGTAATGAAAAACTGTTTTTT
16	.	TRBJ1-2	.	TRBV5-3	CARRYKTGLKSYGYTF	TGTGCCAGAAGATATAAAACAGGATTAAAATCCTATGGCTACACCTTC
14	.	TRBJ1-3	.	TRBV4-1	CASSQPGQGNTIYF	TGCGCCAGCAGCCAACCAGGACAGGGAAACACCATATATTTT
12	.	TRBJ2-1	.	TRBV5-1	CASSLGSSEQFF	TGCGCCAGCAGCTTGGGGTCCAGTGAGCAGTTCTTC
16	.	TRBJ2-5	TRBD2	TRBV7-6	CASSSGLAGGEETQYF	TGTGCCAGCAGCTCGGGACTAGCGGGGGGGGAAGAGACCCAGTACTTC
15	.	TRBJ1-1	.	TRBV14	CASSQDIGGGAEAFF	TGTGCCAGCAGCCAAGATATAGGGGGGGGTGCTGAAGCTTTCTTT
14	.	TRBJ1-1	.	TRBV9	CASSVTGIDTEAFF	TGTGCCAGCAGCGTCACAGGGATTGACACTGAAGCTTTCTTT
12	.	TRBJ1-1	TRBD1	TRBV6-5	CASSRDRVEPFF	TGTGCCAGCAGCCGAGACAGGGTTGAACCTTTCTTT
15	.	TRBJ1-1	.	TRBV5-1	CASSPDGVPGTEAFF	TGCGCCAGCAGTCCCGACGGGGTTCCGGGGACTGAAGCTTTCTTT